Following are 21 T cell receptor beta chains from one sample sequenced in a study of T cell responses to AZD1222 COVID-19 vaccine. Produced via immunoSEQ multiplex PCR; TCRdb's table is partial and in-frame only. The sample contains tens of thousands of clones, roughly nine tenths of which appear only once. Material: peripheral blood, obtained 28 days after the second AZD1222 dose. These receptors came from an adult who received the AZD1222 COVID-19 vaccine.

The rearrangement links TRBV9 to TRBJ1-1; unclear D gene. This CDR3 region has 14 residues. Trimming took 1 base from V and 5 from J, leaving 12 bases between them. Germline V gene lookup returns CDR1 SGDLS and CDR2 YYNGEE. The CDR3 loop is CASSVTGLGTEAFF. The CDR3 nucleotides are TGTGCCAGCAGCGTAACCGGGTTGGGGACTGAAGCTTTCTTT.

The chain carries TRBV7-6 and TRBJ2-2; 8 positions match TRBD2. This CDR3 is 17 amino acids long. Germline V gene lookup returns CDR1 SGHVS and CDR2 FNYEAQ. Trimming cost V 1 base and J 7 bases; bases outside gene matches: 11. The CDR3 DNA sequence: TGTGCCAGCAGCTTAGGCGGCACGGGACTAGGTGGCGGGGAGCTGTTTTTT. This translates into CASSLGGTGLGGGELFF.

V is TRBV19 and J is TRBJ1-3; D remains ambiguous. Trimming took 9 bases from V and 6 from J, leaving 18 bases between them. The CDR3 totals 14 residues. Germline loops: CDR1 LNHDA, CDR2 SQIVND (reference sequence). In DNA form, the CDR3 reads TGTGCCAGCGGCTACTTATCCTATGAAAACACCATATATTTT. Amino acids: CASGYLSYENTIYF.

The chain employs TRBV29-1 and TRBJ2-5; 7 nucleotides align to TRBD1. J gave up 4 bases and V 6 bases, and 8 bases lay outside the gene matches. The V gene's germline CDR1 is SQVTM and CDR2 ANQGSEA. The CDR3 is made up of 13 amino acids. CDR3 sequence reads: CSVLQGILETQYF. The CDR3 region has the DNA TGCAGCGTACTACAGGGGATCTTAGAGACCCAGTACTTC.

The sample holds one count of this clone. The chain links TRBV19 to TRBJ1-1, with D tentatively TRBD1 (6 bases). The CDR3 spans 14 residues. The V end was cut by 7 bases, the J end by 1 base, with 13 bases between. Germline CDR1 is LNHDA and CDR2 is SQIVND (reference sequence). This chain's CDR3 is CASNWGAENTEAFF. Written as DNA, the CDR3 is TGTGCCAGTAATTGGGGGGCAGAGAACACTGAAGCTTTCTTT.

This chain uses TRBV15 with TRBJ2-7; TRBD1 might be the D (5 bases). Trimming removed 8 bases at V and 7 bases at J, with 18 bases between. The CDR3 covers 13 residues. Per germline, CDR1 LNHNV and CDR2 YYDKDF (reference sequence). CDR3 coding DNA: TGTGCCACCGCCGGCGTAGGGGCGCCAGAGCAGTACGTC. It encodes CATAGVGAPEQYV.

The chain joins TRBV6-5 to TRBJ1-1; D unclear. With 5 bases removed from V and 0 bases from J, the gap between germline ends came to 10 bases. CDR1 is MNHEY, CDR2 SVGAGI, per germline. The CDR3 runs 14 residues. DNA of the CDR3: TGTGCCAGCAGTCGGATACACTTGAACACTGAAGCTTTCTTT. It is translated as CASSRIHLNTEAFF.

CDR3 coding DNA: TGTGCCAGCAGTTACCCGCGGGGACAGGGTCTGAGTGAAGCTTTCTTT. Amino acids: CASSYPRGQGLSEAFF. The chain has TRBV6-5 and TRBJ1-1, with 9 bases fitting TRBD1. V was clipped by 2 bases and J by 7 bases; unmatched bases: 11. The CDR3 extends over 16 amino acids. Germline values: CDR1 MNHEY, CDR2 SVGAGI.

The chain employs TRBV6-5 and TRBJ2-3; the D is unclear. CDR1 is MNHEY and CDR2 is SVGAGI in the germline V gene. V lost 5 bases to trimming and J lost 6 bases, with 12 bases between them. This CDR3 is built from 13 residues. The CDR3 DNA follows: TGTGCCAGCAGTCGGACGGCTCGGGATACGCAGTATTTT. Translation gives CASSRTARDTQYF.

The rearrangement uses TRBV11-2 and TRBJ2-7; 7 bases are a match to TRBD1. Looked up from germline, CDR1 is SGHAT and CDR2 is FQNNGV. CDR3 length equals 14 residues. V dropped 4 bases and J dropped 0; count of bases not matched to a gene: 3. CDR3: CASSSRGLSYEQYF. In nucleotides, the CDR3 is TGTGCCAGCAGCTCGAGGGGGCTCTCCTACGAGCAGTACTTC.

This clone has only one observation. This chain uses TRBV7-2 with TRBJ2-7; unclear D gene. Trimming cost V 3 bases and J 3 bases, with 9 bases left between them. The CDR3 has 13 residues. The germline V gene encodes CDR1 SGHTA and CDR2 FQGNSA. The CDR3, as DNA: TGTGCCAGCAGCTTCGACGCTTACTACGAGCAGTACGTC. It is translated as CASSFDAYYEQYV.

CDR3 nucleotides: TGTGCCAGTAGACCAACAGGGGCAGAAAGCTCCTACGAGCAGTACTTC. The encoded protein is CASRPTGAESSYEQYF. This chain joins TRBV19 and TRBJ2-7; 7 bases map to TRBD1. V lost 6 bases, J lost 0 bases, and 11 bases stayed unmatched. The CDR3 contains 16 residues. Germline values: CDR1 LNHDA, CDR2 SQIVND (reference sequence). The complete variable domain, with remaining parts taken from reference TRBV19 and TRBJ2-7, reads DGGITQSPKYLFRKEGQNVTLSCEQNLNHDAMYWYRQDPGQGLRLIYYSQIVNDFQKGDIAEGYSVSREKKESFPLTVTSAQKNPTAFYLCASRPTGAESSYEQYFGPGTRLTVT.

The genes are TRBV18 and TRBJ2-3; TRBD2 aligns across 9 bases. Germline values: CDR1 KGHSH, CDR2 LQKENI. The CDR3 has 16 residues. Trimming at V came to 3 bases and at J to 5 bases, leaving 9 bases not matched to a gene. CDR3 sequence (DNA): TGTGCCAGCTCACCTAGGGCTAGCGGGATCTTAGATACGCAGTATTTT. It encodes CASSPRASGILDTQYF.

The chain links TRBV5-4 to TRBJ1-4; no firm D call. V gave up 1 base and J gave up 8 bases, with 9 bases separating them. The CDR3 covers 13 residues. CDR1 and CDR2 from the germline V gene are SGHNT and YYREEE (reference sequence). CDR3 amino acids: CASSLPPVEKLFF. CDR3 in DNA: TGTGCCAGCAGCTTGCCCCCGGTGGAAAAACTGTTTTTT.

There are a few counts of this clone. This chain links TRBV12-2 with TRBJ1-6. TRBV12-2 is recorded as a pseudogene. The CDR3 runs 13 residues. The chain's CDR3 is CASGGINNSPLHF. DNA of the CDR3: TGTGCAAGTGGAGGGATAAATAATTCACCCCTCCACTTT.

The chain joins TRBV7-8 to TRBJ2-2; 13 positions agree with TRBD2. Germline CDR1 is SGHVS and CDR2 is FQNEAQ. V was clipped by 7 bases and J by 5 bases; unmatched bases: 19. CDR3 length: 20 amino acids. The CDR3 spells CASTTRGGTSGTVRTGELFF. Here the CDR3 DNA reads TGTGCCAGCACCACCCGAGGTGGGACTAGCGGGACGGTGAGGACCGGGGAGCTGTTTTTT.

The chain combines TRBV30 with TRBJ1-2; maybe TRBD1 (6 bases). The V end lost 0 bases, the J end lost 7 bases, and 18 bases lay between the germline ends. Germline V gene data show CDR1 as GTSNPN and CDR2 as SVGIG (reference sequence). CDR3 length: 15 residues. CDR3 DNA: TGTGCCTGGAGTGTACTTAGGGCAGGGGCCTTTGGCTACACCTTC. Its translation: CAWSVLRAGAFGYTF.

The chain combines TRBV19 with TRBJ2-1; D is undetermined. The CDR3 has 17 amino acids. Germline V gives CDR1 LNHDA, CDR2 SQIVND (reference sequence). V was shortened by 3 bases and J by 0 bases, with 15 bases between the two germline ends. CDR3 sequence: CASSMTRHMSSYNEQFF. CDR3 nucleotide sequence: TGTGCCAGTAGTATGACGCGGCATATGAGCTCCTACAATGAGCAGTTCTTC. Filled out from reference TRBV19 and TRBJ2-1, the complete variable domain reads DGGITQSPKYLFRKEGQNVTLSCEQNLNHDAMYWYRQDPGQGLRLIYYSQIVNDFQKGDIAEGYSVSREKKESFPLTVTSAQKNPTAFYLCASSMTRHMSSYNEQFFGPGTRLTVL.

V and J are TRBV7-9 and TRBJ2-1, with a weak D call TRBD2 (7 bases). The CDR3 covers 12 residues. In germline, CDR1 is SEHNR, CDR2 FQNEAQ (reference sequence). V was pared by 5 bases and J by 9 bases, with 11 bases between. The CDR3 protein is CASSEGGPEQFF. The DNA for the CDR3 is TGTGCCAGCAGCGAGGGGGGGCCTGAGCAGTTCTTC.

The chain links TRBV5-1 to TRBJ2-3; 8 positions agree with TRBD2. The J segment lost 5 bases and the V segment lost 4 bases, leaving 9 bases of the junction unmatched. The germline V gene encodes CDR1 SGHRS and CDR2 YFSETQ. CDR3 length: 15 residues. DNA of the CDR3: TGCGCCAGCAGCCCGCTAACTAGCGGAGTAGATACGCAGTATTTT. Protein: CASSPLTSGVDTQYF.

The V call is TRBV28, the J call TRBJ2-7, with TRBD2 as a possible D gene (5 bases). The CDR3 totals 14 residues. Deletions cut 8 bases from V and 7 bases from J, with 21 bases between. Per germline, CDR1 MDHEN and CDR2 SYDVKM. The CDR3 nucleotides read TGTGCCAGCCGTTCCCCCAGCGGTTCGAGGGAGCAGTACTTC. This sequence encodes CASRSPSGSREQYF. The full variable domain, with the rest looked up from reference TRBV28 and TRBJ2-7, is DVKVTQSSRYLVKRTGEKVFLECVQDMDHENMFWYRQDPGLGLRLIYFSYDVKMKEKGDIPEGYSVSREKKERFSLILESASTNQTSMYLCASRSPSGSREQYFGPGTRLTVT.